The clone carrying this TCR beta chain was observed a handful of times. What it binds is not known. Total RNA, at least 5 micrograms per sample, was extracted from PBMCs. This sample stems from a study of blood T cells in healthy people across ages. Whole-study results and caveats: Higher diversity, along with more naive CD4+ cells, distinguished long-lived donors from aged donors.

Germline CDR1 reads MDHEN; CDR2 reads SYDVKM. This CDR3 has 14 amino acids. The germline V and J ends were trimmed by 3 bases and 0 bases, with 9 bases remaining between them. A second PCR of about 7 to 12 cycles used a sample-barcoded 5' primer and a J-beta primer mix. TCRdb re-analysed the 5' RACE reads in MiXCR, keeping a single row per CDR3 protein. The data show 1.5 million to 2 million distinct CDR3 sequences, with 40% to 55% seen just once and approximately 2.1% held by the top ten. V usage is TRBV28 and J usage is TRBJ2-7; D not certain. Specimen: blood. This receptor was obtained from a woman aged 40 to 55 in good health. The CDR3 coding sequence is TGTGCCAGCAGTTTTCCCACCGGCTCCTACGAGCAGTACTTC. Its protein product is CASSFPTGSYEQYF.